This T cell receptor (beta chain) was found in a study of shared clonotypes between healthy human individuals. Background on the study: The donor group consisted of two women and three men, aged 18 to 49.

Germline-derived CDR1 and CDR2 are LGHNA and YSLEER. The CDR3 runs 14 residues. V was shortened by 8 bases and J by 2 bases, with 15 bases between the two germline ends. As handled by the study authors: Filtering differed because ImmunoSEQ produced junction-only sequences that carried no quality scores. Measured with immunoSEQ multiplex PCR; TCRdb has only the in-frame clones, and not every one. The V and J calls and the clone size are those of that table, but D and trimming were determined from the DNA. This sample has under 2,500,000 clones, with approximately 94% found just once. The chain links TRBV4-3 to TRBJ1-1; no clear D gene. The sample consisted of naive CD4+ T cells sorted from blood. Subset denoted: CD45RA+ positively selected. The receptor was derived from a man between 18 and 29 years old in good health. The CDR3 nucleotides read TGCGCCAGCCGTTACCGGGAGCAAAACACTGAAGCTTTCTTT. Translation: CASRYREQNTEAFF.